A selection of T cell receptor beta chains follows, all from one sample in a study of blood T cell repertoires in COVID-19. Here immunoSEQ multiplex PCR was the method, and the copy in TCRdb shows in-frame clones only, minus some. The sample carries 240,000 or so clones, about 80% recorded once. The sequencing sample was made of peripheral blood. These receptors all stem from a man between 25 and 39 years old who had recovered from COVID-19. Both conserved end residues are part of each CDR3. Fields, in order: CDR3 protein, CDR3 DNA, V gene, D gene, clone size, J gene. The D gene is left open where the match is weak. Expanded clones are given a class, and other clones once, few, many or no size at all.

CDR3: CASSQDHQGPSYGYTF
DNA: TGCGCCAGCAGCCAAGATCACCAGGGTCCGTCCTATGGCTACACCTTC
V: TRBV4-1
D: .
size: .
J: TRBJ1-2

CDR3: CASSLMGQGQPQHF
DNA: TGTGCCAGCAGCTTAATGGGCCAGGGCCAGCCCCAGCATTTT
V: TRBV7-9
D: .
size: .
J: TRBJ1-5

CDR3: CASSYSEGSSGNTIYF
DNA: TGTGCCAGCAGTTACTCGGAGGGTTCGTCTGGAAACACCATATATTTT
V: TRBV6-5
D: .
size: .
J: TRBJ1-3

CDR3: CASRPGDHTIYF
DNA: TGTGCCAGCAGGCCAGGGGACCACACCATATATTTT
V: TRBV7-6
D: .
size: .
J: TRBJ1-3

CDR3: CASSETFSGKAFF
DNA: TGCGCCAGCAGTGAAACATTTTCTGGTAAAGCTTTCTTT
V: TRBV10-2
D: .
size: .
J: TRBJ1-1

CDR3: CSVEEGTGPHPGWAF
DNA: TGCAGCGTTGAAGAGGGGACAGGACCACATCCGGGGTGGGCCTTC
V: TRBV29-1
D: TRBD1
size: .
J: TRBJ1-2

CDR3: CASSLLQNQETQYF
DNA: TGCGCCAGCAGCTTGTTGCAGAACCAAGAGACCCAGTACTTC
V: TRBV5-1
D: .
size: few
J: TRBJ2-5

CDR3: CASSRNTGELFF
DNA: TGTGCCAGCAGCCGGAACACCGGGGAGCTGTTTTTT
V: TRBV27
D: .
size: .
J: TRBJ2-2

CDR3: CASRNPGNQVNTEAFF
DNA: TGTGCCAGCAGGAATCCGGGGAACCAGGTGAACACTGAAGCTTTCTTT
V: TRBV11-2
D: .
size: .
J: TRBJ1-1

CDR3: CASSFSAGSTDTQYF
DNA: TGTGCCAGCAGCTTTTCGGCGGGGAGCACAGATACGCAGTATTTT
V: TRBV7-9
D: .
size: .
J: TRBJ2-3

CDR3: CASSSDGPGQGMSYAYGYTF
DNA: TGTGCCAGCAGCTCTGACGGTCCGGGACAGGGGATGTCATACGCCTATGGCTACACCTTC
V: TRBV6-6
D: TRBD1
size: .
J: TRBJ1-2

CDR3: CASSLGRNQPQHF
DNA: TGTGCCAGCAGCTTAGGCAGGAATCAGCCCCAGCATTTT
V: TRBV7-2
D: .
size: .
J: TRBJ1-5

CDR3: CASSYDRTSGNTIYF
DNA: TGTGCCAGCAGCTACGACAGGACCTCTGGAAACACCATATATTTT
V: TRBV11-2
D: .
size: .
J: TRBJ1-3

CDR3: CASGLGTGGDEQFF
DNA: TGTGCTAGTGGTTTGGGGACAGGGGGCGATGAGCAGTTCTTC
V: TRBV12-5
D: TRBD1
size: .
J: TRBJ2-1

CDR3: CASSVGQAGGLYEQFF
DNA: TGTGCCAGCAGCGTAGGTCAAGCGGGGGGGCTGTATGAGCAGTTCTTC
V: TRBV9
D: TRBD2
size: .
J: TRBJ2-1

CDR3: CASSQDHRGEQYF
DNA: TGTGCCAGCAGCCAGGACCACAGGGGCGAGCAGTACTTC
V: TRBV4-2
D: TRBD1
size: once
J: TRBJ2-7

CDR3: CASSLRPGQANYGYTF
DNA: TGTGCCAGCAGCCTACGACCGGGACAGGCGAACTATGGCTACACCTTC
V: TRBV13
D: TRBD1
size: .
J: TRBJ1-2

CDR3: CASSLGQAQETQYF
DNA: TGTGCCAGCTCGCTTGGACAGGCCCAAGAGACCCAGTACTTC
V: TRBV18
D: TRBD1
size: .
J: TRBJ2-5

CDR3: CSVNKRATPGGGELFF
DNA: TGCAGCGTCAATAAGCGGGCGACCCCGGGAGGCGGGGAGCTGTTTTTT
V: TRBV29-1
D: TRBD2
size: .
J: TRBJ2-2

CDR3: CASSYSRGQRNTEAFF
DNA: TGTGCCAGCAGTTACTCGAGGGGACAGAGGAACACTGAAGCTTTCTTT
V: TRBV6-2/TRBV6-3
D: TRBD1
size: .
J: TRBJ1-1

CDR3: CASSGSIGGNIQYF
DNA: TGTGCCAGCAGTGGCTCCATAGGAGGAAACATTCAGTACTTC
V: TRBV2
D: .
size: .
J: TRBJ2-4

CDR3: CASSLVAGVTDTQYF
DNA: TGTGCCAGTAGTTTAGTGGCGGGGGTAACAGATACGCAGTATTTT
V: TRBV19
D: TRBD2
size: .
J: TRBJ2-3

CDR3: CASGAASYEQYF
DNA: TGTGCCAGTGGGGCAGCATCCTACGAGCAGTACTTC
V: TRBV2
D: .
size: .
J: TRBJ2-7